The following is a T cell receptor (beta chain) sequence with its context. Its antigen is as yet unknown. V shed 0 bases and J shed 6 bases, with 6 bases lying between them. The CDR3 has 13 residues. Germline V gives CDR1 SGHVS, CDR2 FNYEAQ. Healthy donors of bone marrow made up the group. Despite likely unrecorded immune exposures, the donors were nominally healthy at the time of sampling. This specimen belongs to a study of cytomegalovirus exposure and HLA in healthy donors. PCR amplification relied on 60 Vbeta primers (plus 13 Jbeta primers). The method was immunoSEQ multiplex PCR; TCRdb's version includes in-frame clones alone and lacks a portion of them. The data contain over 95,000 clones, over 75% of them seen just once; the ten biggest clones take up around 9.9%. Study-wide results and caveats: The authors enumerated 150 to 200 TCR beta chains as linked to cytomegalovirus.

Sequenced input: PBMCs. This chain links TRBV7-6 with TRBJ2-1; D is possibly TRBD1 (5 bases). The sequence came from a middle-aged man in good health and CMV-seropositive. The CDR3 here is CASSLAQGNEQFF. CDR3 DNA sequence: TGTGCCAGCAGCTTAGCCCAGGGCAATGAGCAGTTCTTC.